The 7 T cell receptor beta chains presented below share a single source sample, sequenced in a study of shared clonotypes between healthy human individuals. Positively selected for CCR7, the CD45RO-negative cells used as naive CD8 cells excluded terminally differentiated effector memory CD45RA+ cells. Data came from immunoSEQ multiplex PCR; TCRdb stores just in-frame clones and leaves some out. The table includes millions of clones, 90% to 95% detected once. Material for sequencing was naive CD8+ T cells from PBMCs. All receptors derive from a man between 18 and 35 years old in good health. Some clones in this sample may be carry-over from other donors' samples.

CDR3 in amino acids: CASSDPGITSNQPQHF. The CDR3 coding sequence is TGTGCCAGCAGTGATCCGGGGATTACGAGCAATCAGCCCCAGCATTTT. This chain connects TRBV2 to TRBJ1-5; D is unclear. Trimming shortened V by 3 bases and J by 1 base, and 13 bases separated the two germline ends. The germline V gene has CDR1 SNHLY and CDR2 FYNNEI. The CDR3 length is 16 residues.

As for this clone: The sample carries other DNA sequences with the same CDR3. The chain couples TRBV12-5 to TRBJ2-1, with D possibly being TRBD1 or TRBD2 (7 bases each). This CDR3 has 15 residues. Germline loops: CDR1 LGHNT, CDR2 FRNRAP. Trimming stripped 6 bases from V and 4 bases from J, with 16 bases between. CDR3 coding DNA: TGTGCTAGTGGGCCCGGGGAGGGGGCTTACAATGAGCAGTTCTTC. This sequence encodes CASGPGEGAYNEQFF.

The rearrangement uses TRBV5-1 and TRBJ2-1; 8 bases fit TRBD1. There are 14 residues in the CDR3. Germline V gene lookup returns CDR1 SGHRS and CDR2 YFSETQ. The junction had 4 bases not matched to a gene; V was cut back by 0 bases and J by 8 bases. The CDR3 DNA is TGCGCCAGCAGCTTGGCAGGGGGCAACTATGAGCAGTTCTTC. Residues: CASSLAGGNYEQFF.

CDR3 in amino acids: CASSLDQQLAGELFF. CDR3 bases: TGTGCCAGCAGCTTAGATCAACAGCTGGCCGGGGAGCTGTTTTTT. V usage is TRBV11-2 and J usage is TRBJ2-2, with D uncertain. The V and J ends lost 0 bases and 6 bases respectively, with 11 bases between them. CDR3 length equals 15 residues. The V gene's germline CDR1 is SGHAT and CDR2 FQNNGV.

J is TRBJ2-7 and V is TRBV29-1; D is undetermined. In germline, CDR1 is SQVTM, CDR2 ANQGSEA. V was cut by 7 bases and J by 6 bases, with 13 bases left in between. The CDR3 totals 11 residues. The CDR3 protein is CSAGGLGEQYF. The DNA of the CDR3 is TGCAGCGCTGGCGGTCTCGGCGAGCAGTACTTC.

This clone came up once. This chain joins TRBV27 and TRBJ1-2; tentatively, D is TRBD1 (6 bases). CDR1 is MNHEY and CDR2 is SMNVEV in the germline V gene (reference sequence). CDR3 length: 18 amino acids. V was shortened by 5 bases and J by 6 bases, with 28 bases between the two germline ends. The CDR3 reads CASSPSPGHPPWLHGYTF. In DNA, the CDR3 is TGTGCCAGCAGTCCTAGCCCGGGACACCCGCCCTGGTTGCATGGCTACACCTTC.

This chain links TRBV7-3 with TRBJ2-1, with D perhaps assigned TRBD1 or TRBD2 (5 bases each). The CDR3 has 14 amino acids. CDR1 and CDR2 (germline): SGHTA, FQGTGA. The V and J ends lost 1 base and 2 bases respectively, with 6 bases between them. The chain's CDR3 is CASSLMGAYNEQFF. DNA of the CDR3: TGTGCCAGCAGCTTAATGGGGGCCTACAATGAGCAGTTCTTC. Based on the CDR3 plus reference TRBV7-3 and TRBJ2-1, the full variable domain is GAGVSQTPSNKVTEKGKYVELRCDPISGHTALYWYRQSLGQGPEFLIYFQGTGAADDSGLPNDRFFAVRPEGSVSTLKIQRTERGDSAVYLCASSLMGAYNEQFFGPGTRLTVL.